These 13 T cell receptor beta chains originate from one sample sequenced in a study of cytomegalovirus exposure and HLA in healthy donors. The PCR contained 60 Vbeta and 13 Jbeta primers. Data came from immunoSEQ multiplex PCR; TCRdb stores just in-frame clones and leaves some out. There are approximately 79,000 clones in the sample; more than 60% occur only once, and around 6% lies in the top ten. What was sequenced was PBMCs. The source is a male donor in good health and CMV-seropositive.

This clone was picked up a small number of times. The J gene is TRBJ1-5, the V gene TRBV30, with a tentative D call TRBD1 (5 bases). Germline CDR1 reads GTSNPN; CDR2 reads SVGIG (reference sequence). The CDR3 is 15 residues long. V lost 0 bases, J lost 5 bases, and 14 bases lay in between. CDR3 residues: CAWSVGVQVYQPQHF. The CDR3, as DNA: TGTGCCTGGAGTGTAGGGGTACAGGTTTATCAGCCCCAGCATTTT.

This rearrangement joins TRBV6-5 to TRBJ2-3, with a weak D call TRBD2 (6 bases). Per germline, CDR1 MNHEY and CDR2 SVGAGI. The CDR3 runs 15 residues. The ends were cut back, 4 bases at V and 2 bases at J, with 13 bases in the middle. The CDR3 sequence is CASSSRGGDTDTQYF. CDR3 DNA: TGTGCCAGCAGTTCCCGTGGCGGGGACACAGATACGCAGTATTTT.

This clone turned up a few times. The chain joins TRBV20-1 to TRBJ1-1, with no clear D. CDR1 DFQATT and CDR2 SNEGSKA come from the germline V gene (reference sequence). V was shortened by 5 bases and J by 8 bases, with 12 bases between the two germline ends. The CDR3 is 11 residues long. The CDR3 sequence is CSAEVQSEAFF. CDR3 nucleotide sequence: TGCAGTGCTGAAGTCCAAAGCGAAGCTTTCTTT.

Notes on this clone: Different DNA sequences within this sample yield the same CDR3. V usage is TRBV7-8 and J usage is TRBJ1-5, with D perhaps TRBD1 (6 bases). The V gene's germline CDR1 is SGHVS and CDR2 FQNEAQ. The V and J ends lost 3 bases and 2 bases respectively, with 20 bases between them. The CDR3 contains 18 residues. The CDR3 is CASSFNPHIRQGNQPQHF. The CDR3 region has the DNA TGTGCCAGCAGCTTTAATCCCCACATTAGACAGGGCAATCAGCCCCAGCATTTT. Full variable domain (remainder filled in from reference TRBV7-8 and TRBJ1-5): GAGVSQSPRYKVAKRGQDVALRCDPISGHVSLFWYQQALGQGPEFLTYFQNEAQLDKSGLPSDRFFAERPEGSVSTLKIQRTQQEDSAVYLCASSFNPHIRQGNQPQHFGDGTRLSIL.

In DNA, the CDR3 is TGCGCCAGCAGCTTACAACAGGGGATGGGCACTGAAGCTTTCTTT. Its protein is CASSLQQGMGTEAFF. The chain joins TRBV5-1 to TRBJ1-1; 7 positions match TRBD1. Germline CDR1 and CDR2: SGHRS and YFSETQ. Losses at the gene ends were 2 bases for V and 4 bases for J; bases not matched to a gene: 8. The CDR3 is 15 amino acids.

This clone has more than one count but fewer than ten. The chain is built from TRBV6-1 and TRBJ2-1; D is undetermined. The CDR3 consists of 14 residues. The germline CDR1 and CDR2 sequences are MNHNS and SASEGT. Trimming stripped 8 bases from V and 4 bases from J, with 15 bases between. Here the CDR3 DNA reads TGTGCCAGCCCCTATGGCGGATATTACAATGAGCAGTTCTTC. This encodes CASPYGGYYNEQFF.

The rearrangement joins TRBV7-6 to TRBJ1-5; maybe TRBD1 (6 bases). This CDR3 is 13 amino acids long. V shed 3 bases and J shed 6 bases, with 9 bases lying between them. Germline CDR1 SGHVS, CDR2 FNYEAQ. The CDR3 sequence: CASSLGGLQPQHF. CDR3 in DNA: TGTGCCAGCAGCTTGGGGGGGCTTCAGCCCCAGCATTTT.

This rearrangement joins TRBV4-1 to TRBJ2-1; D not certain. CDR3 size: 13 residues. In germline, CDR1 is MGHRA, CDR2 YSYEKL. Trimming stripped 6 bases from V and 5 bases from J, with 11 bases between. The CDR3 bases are TGCGCCAGCAGTCCTCTTTCGGACAATGAGCAGTTCTTC. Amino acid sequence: CASSPLSDNEQFF.

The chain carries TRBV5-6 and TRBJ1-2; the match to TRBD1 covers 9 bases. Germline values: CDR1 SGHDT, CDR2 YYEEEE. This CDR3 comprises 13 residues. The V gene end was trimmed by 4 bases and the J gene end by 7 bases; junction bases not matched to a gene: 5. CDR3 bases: TGTGCCAGCAGCCGGACAGGGGTGGGTGGCTACACCTTC. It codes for CASSRTGVGGYTF.

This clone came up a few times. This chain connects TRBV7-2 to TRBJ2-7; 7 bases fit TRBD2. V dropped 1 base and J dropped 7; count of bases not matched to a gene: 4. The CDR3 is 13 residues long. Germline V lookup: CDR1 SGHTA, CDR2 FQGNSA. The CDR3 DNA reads TGTGCCAGCAGCTTAGGTGGGAGGGAAGAGCAGTACTTC. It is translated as CASSLGGREEQYF.

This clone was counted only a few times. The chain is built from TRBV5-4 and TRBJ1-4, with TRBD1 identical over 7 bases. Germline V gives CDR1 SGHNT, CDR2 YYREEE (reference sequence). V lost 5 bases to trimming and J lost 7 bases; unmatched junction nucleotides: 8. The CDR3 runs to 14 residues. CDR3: CASRQQGFGEKLFF. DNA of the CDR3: TGTGCCAGCAGGCAACAGGGGTTTGGTGAAAAACTGTTTTTT.

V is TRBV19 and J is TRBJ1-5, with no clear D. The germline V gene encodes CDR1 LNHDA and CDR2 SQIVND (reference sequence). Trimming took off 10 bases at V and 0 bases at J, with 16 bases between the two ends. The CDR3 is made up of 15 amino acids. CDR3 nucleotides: TGTGCCACCGCACTAAGGGAGTATAGCAATCAGCCCCAGCATTTT. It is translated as CATALREYSNQPQHF.

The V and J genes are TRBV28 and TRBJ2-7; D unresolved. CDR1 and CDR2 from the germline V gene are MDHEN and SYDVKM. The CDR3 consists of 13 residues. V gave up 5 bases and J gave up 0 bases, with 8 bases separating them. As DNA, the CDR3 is TGTGCCAGCAGTGTTCAGGTCTCCTACGAGCAGTACTTC. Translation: CASSVQVSYEQYF.